The TCR beta chain under discussion was sequenced for a study of T cell changes during pregnancy in multiple sclerosis. The data were produced by immunoSEQ multiplex PCR, yet TCRdb's version contains in-frame clones alone and is incomplete. The sample consists of about 32,000 clones, 89% of them appearing once. Germline V CDR1 and CDR2: LNHNV, YYDKDF (reference sequence). V lost 0 bases and J 0 bases, leaving 7 bases between the germline ends. This CDR3 contains 15 residues. This chain connects TRBV15 to TRBJ2-3, with D hard to call. This clonotype originated in a female donor with multiple sclerosis, enrolled in a pregnancy study. The material was CD8+ T cells from peripheral blood mononuclear cells, obtained in the second trimester of pregnancy. CDR3 residues: CATSRDGSSTDTQYF. Written as DNA, the CDR3 is TGTGCCACCAGCAGAGATGGCTCTAGCACAGATACGCAGTATTTT.